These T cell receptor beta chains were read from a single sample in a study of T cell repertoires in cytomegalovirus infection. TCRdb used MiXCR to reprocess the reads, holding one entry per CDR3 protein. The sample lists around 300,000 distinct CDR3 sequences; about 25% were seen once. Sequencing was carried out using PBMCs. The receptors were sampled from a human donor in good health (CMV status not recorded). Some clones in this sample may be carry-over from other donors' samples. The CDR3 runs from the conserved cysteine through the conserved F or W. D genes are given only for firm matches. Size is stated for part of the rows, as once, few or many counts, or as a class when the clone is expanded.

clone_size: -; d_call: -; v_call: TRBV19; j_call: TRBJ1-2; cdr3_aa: CASRRPGTNYGYTF; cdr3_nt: TGTGCCAGTAGAAGACCTGGTACTAACTATGGCTACACCTTC
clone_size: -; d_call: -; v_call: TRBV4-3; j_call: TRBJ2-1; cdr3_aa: CASSQEGTGNNEQFF; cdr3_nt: TGCGCCAGCAGCCAAGAAGGAACCGGTAACAATGAGCAGTTCTTC
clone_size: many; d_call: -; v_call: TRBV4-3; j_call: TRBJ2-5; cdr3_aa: CASSQEGWETQYF; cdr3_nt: TGCGCCAGCAGCCAAGAAGGGTGGGAGACCCAGTACTTC
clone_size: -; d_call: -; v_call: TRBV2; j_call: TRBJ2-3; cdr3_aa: CASSSLGDTQYF; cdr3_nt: TGTGCCAGCAGTTCTCTGGGAGATACGCAGTATTTT
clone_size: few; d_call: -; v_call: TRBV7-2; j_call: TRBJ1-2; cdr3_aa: CASSFPEGVFGYTF; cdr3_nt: TGTGCCAGCAGCTTCCCGGAGGGGGTATTTGGCTACACCTTC
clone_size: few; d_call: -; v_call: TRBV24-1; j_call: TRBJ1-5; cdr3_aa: CATSDLGLNQPQHF; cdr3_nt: TGTGCCACCAGTGATTTGGGCCTGAATCAGCCCCAGCATTTT
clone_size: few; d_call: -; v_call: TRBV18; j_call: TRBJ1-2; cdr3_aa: CASSPSLRGDKSNYGYTF; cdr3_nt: TGTGCCAGCTCACCATCTCTCCGAGGTGACAAATCTAACTATGGCTACACCTTC
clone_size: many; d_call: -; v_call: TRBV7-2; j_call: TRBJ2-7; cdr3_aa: CASSRRDAYEQYF; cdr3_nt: TGTGCCAGCAGCCGGCGGGATGCCTACGAGCAGTACTTC
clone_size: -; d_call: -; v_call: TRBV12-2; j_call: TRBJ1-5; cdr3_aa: CASRLPRREGAIQPQHF; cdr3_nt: TGTGCAAGTCGCTTACCTAGACGAGAAGGGGCAATTCAGCCCCAGCATTTT
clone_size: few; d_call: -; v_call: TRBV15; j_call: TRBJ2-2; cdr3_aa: CATSRDGRPQYGTGELFF; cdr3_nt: TGTGCCACCAGCAGAGATGGTCGGCCCCAGTACGGCACCGGGGAGCTGTTTTTT
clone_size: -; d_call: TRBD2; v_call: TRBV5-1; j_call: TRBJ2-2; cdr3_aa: CASSLLTSVNTGELFF; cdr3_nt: TGCGCCAGCAGCTTGTTAACTAGCGTTAACACCGGGGAGCTGTTTTTT
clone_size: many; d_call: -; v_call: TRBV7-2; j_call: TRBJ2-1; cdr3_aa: CASSPSRNEQFF; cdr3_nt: TGTGCCAGCAGCCCCTCACGCAATGAGCAGTTCTTC
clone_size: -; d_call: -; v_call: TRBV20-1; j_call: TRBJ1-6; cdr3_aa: CSARDLQIYNSPLHF; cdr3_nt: TGCAGTGCTAGAGATCTCCAAATTTATAATTCACCCCTCCACTTT
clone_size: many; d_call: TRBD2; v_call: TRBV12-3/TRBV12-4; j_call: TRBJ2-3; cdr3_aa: CASSLSTSGRHTQYF; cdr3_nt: TGTGCCAGCAGTTTGTCGACTAGCGGGAGGCATACGCAGTATTTT
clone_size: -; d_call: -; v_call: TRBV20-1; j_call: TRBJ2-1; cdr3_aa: CSARVRSGQFF; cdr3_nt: TGCAGTGCTAGAGTCAGATCCGGGCAGTTCTTC
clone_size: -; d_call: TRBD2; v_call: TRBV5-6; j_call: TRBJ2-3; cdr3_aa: CASSVGLGDTDTQYF; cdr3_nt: TGTGCCAGCAGCGTGGGACTAGGGGACACAGATACGCAGTATTTT
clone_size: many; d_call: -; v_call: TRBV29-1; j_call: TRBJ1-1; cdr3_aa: CSAQTDLNTEAFF; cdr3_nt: TGCAGCGCCCAGACAGATTTGAACACTGAAGCTTTCTTT
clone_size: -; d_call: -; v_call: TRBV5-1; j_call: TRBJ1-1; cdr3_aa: CASSLDGRSNTEAFF; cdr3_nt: TGCGCCAGCAGCTTGGATGGCAGATCGAACACTGAAGCTTTCTTT
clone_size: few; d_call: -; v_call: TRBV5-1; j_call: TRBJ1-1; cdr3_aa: CASSLVQGPNTEAFF; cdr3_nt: TGCGCCAGCAGCTTGGTGCAGGGGCCGAACACTGAAGCTTTCTTT
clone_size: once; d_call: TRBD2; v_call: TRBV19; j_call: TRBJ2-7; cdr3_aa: CASKLAVIYEQYF; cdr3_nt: TGTGCCAGCAAACTAGCGGTTATCTACGAGCAGTACTTC
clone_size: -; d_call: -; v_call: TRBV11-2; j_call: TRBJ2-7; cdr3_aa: CASSLIRNTYEQYF; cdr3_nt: TGTGCCAGCAGCTTAATTAGAAACACCTACGAGCAGTACTTC
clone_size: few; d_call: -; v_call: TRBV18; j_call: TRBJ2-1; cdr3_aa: CASSPRSPADNEQFF; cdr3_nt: TGTGCCAGCTCCCCAAGAAGCCCGGCCGACAATGAGCAGTTCTTC
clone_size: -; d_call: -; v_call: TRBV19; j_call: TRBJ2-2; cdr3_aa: CASSDYGELFF; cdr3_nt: TGTGCCAGTAGCGACTACGGGGAGCTGTTTTTT
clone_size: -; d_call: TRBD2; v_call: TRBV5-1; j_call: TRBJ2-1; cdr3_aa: CASSIFSGGFNNEQFF; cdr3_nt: TGCGCCAGCAGCATATTTAGCGGGGGCTTTAACAATGAGCAGTTCTTC